A selection of T cell receptor beta chains follows, all from one sample in a study of CD8 T cells in ankylosing spondylitis. One entry per CDR3 protein results from TCRdb running MiXCR on the 5' RACE reads. The data show roughly 130,000 distinct CDR3 sequences, with around 7% seen just once and 12% held by the top ten. Material: blood, either unsorted or a sorted T cell fraction (not recorded which). Source of these receptors: a male donor with ankylosing spondylitis or in good health (not recorded which). Both conserved end residues are part of each CDR3. A D gene is named only where the DNA matches it firmly. Size is omitted from some rows. Given values are once, few, many or a class for expanded clones.

CDR3aa: CASSLEGGRSPLHF
CDR3nt: TGTGCCAGCAGTTTAGAAGGGGGGCGTTCACCCCTCCACTTT
j_gene: TRBJ1-6
abundance: many
v_gene: TRBV27
d_gene: -

CDR3aa: CASSWGLEAGELFF
CDR3nt: TGCGCCAGCAGCTGGGGACTAGAGGCCGGGGAGCTGTTTTTT
j_gene: TRBJ2-2
abundance: many
v_gene: TRBV5-1
d_gene: TRBD2

CDR3aa: CSVSGSADTQYF
CDR3nt: TGCAGCGTATCCGGGAGCGCAGATACGCAGTATTTT
j_gene: TRBJ2-3
abundance: few
v_gene: TRBV29-1
d_gene: -

CDR3aa: CASGVGLATYEQYF
CDR3nt: TGTGCCAGCGGTGTGGGGCTAGCAACCTACGAGCAGTACTTC
j_gene: TRBJ2-7
abundance: many
v_gene: TRBV9
d_gene: -

CDR3aa: CSVRQGDSELFF
CDR3nt: TGCAGCGTCCGACAGGGGGACTCGGAACTGTTTTTT
j_gene: TRBJ1-4
abundance: -
v_gene: TRBV29-1
d_gene: TRBD1

CDR3aa: CASKRGQGSNTGELFF
CDR3nt: TGTGCCAGCAAGAGGGGGCAGGGGTCGAACACCGGGGAGCTGTTTTTT
j_gene: TRBJ2-2
abundance: many
v_gene: TRBV7-2
d_gene: TRBD1

CDR3aa: CASSLDSATNEKLFF
CDR3nt: TGTGCCAGCAGCCTCGACAGTGCAACTAATGAAAAACTGTTTTTT
j_gene: TRBJ1-4
abundance: many
v_gene: TRBV7-9
d_gene: -

CDR3aa: CATTSLGELFF
CDR3nt: TGTGCCACCACTTCCCTCGGGGAGCTGTTTTTT
j_gene: TRBJ2-2
abundance: many
v_gene: TRBV10-3
d_gene: -

CDR3aa: CSATFYAGVDNEQFF
CDR3nt: TGCAGTGCTACGTTTTACGCGGGAGTCGATAATGAGCAGTTCTTC
j_gene: TRBJ2-1
abundance: -
v_gene: TRBV20-1
d_gene: TRBD2

CDR3aa: CASSPLAGAWPNEQFF
CDR3nt: TGTGCCAGCAGCCCGTTAGCGGGGGCTTGGCCGAATGAGCAGTTCTTC
j_gene: TRBJ2-1
abundance: -
v_gene: TRBV14
d_gene: TRBD2

CDR3aa: CASRGPGQLNYGYTF
CDR3nt: TGTGCCAGCAGGGGGCCCGGACAGCTGAACTATGGCTACACCTTC
j_gene: TRBJ1-2
abundance: many
v_gene: TRBV5-5
d_gene: -

CDR3aa: CSATNLGQPQHF
CDR3nt: TGCAGTGCTACCAACCTCGGTCAGCCCCAGCATTTT
j_gene: TRBJ1-5
abundance: many
v_gene: TRBV20-1
d_gene: -

CDR3aa: CASSLTTGGFLYGYTF
CDR3nt: TGTGCCAGCAGTTTAACGACAGGGGGGTTCCTCTATGGCTACACCTTC
j_gene: TRBJ1-2
abundance: many
v_gene: TRBV12-3/TRBV12-4
d_gene: TRBD1

CDR3aa: CASSQDAGLRQETQYF
CDR3nt: TGTGCCAGCAGCCAAGACGCGGGTCTAAGGCAAGAGACCCAGTACTTC
j_gene: TRBJ2-5
abundance: many
v_gene: TRBV4-2
d_gene: -

CDR3aa: CSAERDMNEQYF
CDR3nt: TGCAGTGCGGAACGGGACATGAACGAGCAGTACTTC
j_gene: TRBJ2-7
abundance: few
v_gene: TRBV20-1
d_gene: -

CDR3aa: CASSDGGSNTEAFF
CDR3nt: TGCGCCAGCAGTGACGGGGGGAGCAACACTGAAGCTTTCTTT
j_gene: TRBJ1-1
abundance: -
v_gene: TRBV10-2
d_gene: -

CDR3aa: CASSPGSGGSSTDTQYF
CDR3nt: TGTGCCAGCAGCCCCGGCAGCGGGGGATCTAGCACAGATACGCAGTATTTT
j_gene: TRBJ2-3
abundance: many
v_gene: TRBV3-1
d_gene: TRBD2

CDR3aa: CASSPKSQDRGWSYEQYF
CDR3nt: TGCGCCAGCAGCCCAAAGAGTCAGGACAGGGGTTGGTCCTACGAGCAGTACTTC
j_gene: TRBJ2-7
abundance: many
v_gene: TRBV5-1
d_gene: TRBD1

CDR3aa: CAIMHGVSYEQYF
CDR3nt: TGTGCCATCATGCATGGGGTTAGCTACGAGCAGTACTTC
j_gene: TRBJ2-7
abundance: many
v_gene: TRBV10-3
d_gene: -

CDR3aa: CASSPDWSRPYEQYF
CDR3nt: TGTGCCAGCAGTCCCGACTGGAGTCGTCCCTACGAGCAGTACTTC
j_gene: TRBJ2-7
abundance: many
v_gene: TRBV12-3/TRBV12-4
d_gene: -

CDR3aa: CASSLYGGSYNEQFF
CDR3nt: TGCGCCAGCAGCTTGTACGGGGGCTCCTACAATGAGCAGTTCTTC
j_gene: TRBJ2-1
abundance: many
v_gene: TRBV5-1
d_gene: -

CDR3aa: CASSLGEPSYNEQFF
CDR3nt: TGTGCCAGCAGCTTAGGGGAGCCCTCCTACAATGAGCAGTTCTTC
j_gene: TRBJ2-1
abundance: few
v_gene: TRBV11-2
d_gene: -

CDR3aa: CASRLLGRSGTDTQYF
CDR3nt: TGTGCCAGCAGACTACTTGGCCGTTCTGGCACAGATACGCAGTATTTT
j_gene: TRBJ2-3
abundance: -
v_gene: TRBV7-2
d_gene: -

CDR3aa: CASRGDGLTGELFF
CDR3nt: TGCGCCAGCAGGGGTGACGGGTTAACCGGGGAGCTGTTTTTT
j_gene: TRBJ2-2
abundance: many
v_gene: TRBV5-1
d_gene: -